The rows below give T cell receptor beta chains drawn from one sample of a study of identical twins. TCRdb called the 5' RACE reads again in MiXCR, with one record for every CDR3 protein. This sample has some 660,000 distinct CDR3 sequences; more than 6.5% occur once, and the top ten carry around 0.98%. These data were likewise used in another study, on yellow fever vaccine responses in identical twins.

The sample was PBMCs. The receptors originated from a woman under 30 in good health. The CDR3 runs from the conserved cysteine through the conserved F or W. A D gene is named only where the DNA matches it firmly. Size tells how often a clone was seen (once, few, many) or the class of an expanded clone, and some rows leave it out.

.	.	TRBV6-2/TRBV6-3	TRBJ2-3	TGTGCCAGCACCCCCGATAGCACAGATACGCAGTATTTT	CASTPDSTDTQYF
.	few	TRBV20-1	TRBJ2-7	TGCAGTGCGGGGGAGGGCCCGACAGGGAACTCCTACGAGCAGTACTTC	CSAGEGPTGNSYEQYF
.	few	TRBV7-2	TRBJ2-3	TGTGCCAGCAGCTGGCGGGCAGATACGCAGTATTTT	CASSWRADTQYF
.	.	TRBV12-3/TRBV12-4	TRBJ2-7	TGTGCCAGCAGTTTAAGGGGACACGCTGCCTACGAGCAGTACTTC	CASSLRGHAAYEQYF
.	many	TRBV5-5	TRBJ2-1	TGTGCCAGCAGCTTGGGACGAGGCGGTGAGCAGTTCTTC	CASSLGRGGEQFF
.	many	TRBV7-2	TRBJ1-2	TGTGCCAGCCGCGAGGCAGGGGACATCTATGGCTACACCTTC	CASREAGDIYGYTF
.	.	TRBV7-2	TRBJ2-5	TGTGCCAGCAGCTTAGTGGCTAGAAGCCAAGAGACCCAGTACTTC	CASSLVARSQETQYF
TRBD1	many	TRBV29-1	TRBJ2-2	TGCAGCGCAACACAGGGGGCGCTTACCGGGGAGCTGTTTTTT	CSATQGALTGELFF
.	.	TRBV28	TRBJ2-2	TGTGCCAGCAGTCCGGGACAGGGAGCGGGAGTCGACCGGGAGCTGTTTTTT	CASSPGQGAGVDRELFF
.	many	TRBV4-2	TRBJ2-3	TGTGCCAGCAGCCAAGATTCGGTCGACCAGGGACGCACAGATACGCAGTATTTT	CASSQDSVDQGRTDTQYF
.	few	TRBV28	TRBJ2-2	TGTGCCAGCAGATTACCGATCCTAGGCGGGGAGCTGTTTTTT	CASRLPILGGELFF
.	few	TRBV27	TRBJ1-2	TGTGCCAGCAGAGGGCCCGAGGGGCCTGGCTACACCTTC	CASRGPEGPGYTF
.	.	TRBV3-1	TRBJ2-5	TGTGCCAGCAGCCTTCAACGGGGAGGGGGCACCCAGTACTTC	CASSLQRGGGTQYF
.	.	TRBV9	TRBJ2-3	TGTGCCAGCAGCGTAGTTGGTGGGGCAGGAGATACGCAGTATTTT	CASSVVGGAGDTQYF
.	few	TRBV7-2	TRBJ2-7	TGTGCCAGCAGCTTAGTTGTCGGGGGCCTAAAATACGAGCAGTACTTC	CASSLVVGGLKYEQYF
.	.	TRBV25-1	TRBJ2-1	TGTGCCAGCAGTGAATGGAGGGGAAGCTCCTACAATGAGCAGTTCTTC	CASSEWRGSSYNEQFF
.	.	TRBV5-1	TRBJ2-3	TGCGCCAGCAGCTCCCGGTCCAGGGGAGATACGCAGTATTTT	CASSSRSRGDTQYF
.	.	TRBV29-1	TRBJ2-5	TGCAGCGTTGGAGGGACCACCGGAGAGACCCAGTACTTC	CSVGGTTGETQYF
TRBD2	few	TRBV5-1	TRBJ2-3	TGCGCCAGCAGCCTCACTAGCGGCACCACAGATACGCAGTATTTT	CASSLTSGTTDTQYF
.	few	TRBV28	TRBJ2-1	TGTGCCAGCACCAAAAGGCTAGAGACCTACAATGAGCAGTTCTTC	CASTKRLETYNEQFF
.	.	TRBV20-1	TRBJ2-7	TGCAGTGCTAGAGCCCAGCAGAGGGGGAGCGACGAGCAGTACTTC	CSARAQQRGSDEQYF
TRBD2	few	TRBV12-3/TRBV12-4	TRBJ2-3	TGTGCCAGCATCACGGGGGGGACGCTAGCGGGACATCCTAGCACAGATACGCAGTATTTT	CASITGGTLAGHPSTDTQYF
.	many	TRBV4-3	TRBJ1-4	TGCGCCAGCAGCCCCTGGGACCGTACTAATGAAAAACTGTTTTTT	CASSPWDRTNEKLFF
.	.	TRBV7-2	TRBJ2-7	TGTGCCAGCAGCTTAGTTCAGGGCCCCGAGCAGTACTTC	CASSLVQGPEQYF
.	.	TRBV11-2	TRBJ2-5	TGTGCCAGCAGCTTAGTGGGGTTTGTATTGGAGACCCAGTACTTC	CASSLVGFVLETQYF
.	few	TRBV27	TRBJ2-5	TGTGCCAGCAGTACCGCTCGGGGAGGGACCCAGTACTTC	CASSTARGGTQYF
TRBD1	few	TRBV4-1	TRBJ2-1	TGCGCCAGCAGCCAGGACAGGCCGCCCTACAATGAGCAGTTCTTC	CASSQDRPPYNEQFF
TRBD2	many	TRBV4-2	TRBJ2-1	TGTGCCAGCAGCCAAGATTCTACAGCCCGGGGGGACTACAATGAGCAGTTCTTC	CASSQDSTARGDYNEQFF
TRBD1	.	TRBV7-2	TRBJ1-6	TGTGCCAGCAGCTTGTCAGGGGGCGCTCGTTCACCCCTCCACTTT	CASSLSGGARSPLHF
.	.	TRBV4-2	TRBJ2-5	TGTGCCAGCAGCCAAGATTCGGCCCGGGAGACCCAGTACTTC	CASSQDSARETQYF
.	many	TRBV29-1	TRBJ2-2	TGCAGCGTTAGGAGTACCGCGAACACCGGGGAGCTGTTTTTT	CSVRSTANTGELFF
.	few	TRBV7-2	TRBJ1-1	TGTGCCAGCAGCTTATTGGGCAGGCGGAGTGAAGCTTTCTTT	CASSLLGRRSEAFF
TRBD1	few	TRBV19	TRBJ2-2	TGTGCCAGTTGTCCGGACAGGGGGCGAATCGGGGAGCTGTTTTTT	CASCPDRGRIGELFF
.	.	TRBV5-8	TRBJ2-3	TGTGCCAGGGGCCCCAGGACAGATACGCAGTATTTT	CARGPRTDTQYF
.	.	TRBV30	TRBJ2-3	TGTGCCTGGAAACTGGAACTGACGATCACAGATACGCAGTATTTT	CAWKLELTITDTQYF
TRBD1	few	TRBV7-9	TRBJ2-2	TGTGCCAGCAGCTTAACCGTCACAGGGGGCGGCGGGGAGCTGTTTTTT	CASSLTVTGGGGELFF
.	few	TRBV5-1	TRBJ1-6	TGCGCCAGCAGCTCCGGGACGGAGTATAATTCACCCCTCCACTTT	CASSSGTEYNSPLHF
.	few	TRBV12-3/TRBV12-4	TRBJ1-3	TGTGCCAGCACCCCAGGGGCAATGGGAAACACCATATATTTT	CASTPGAMGNTIYF
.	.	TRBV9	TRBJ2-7	TGTGCCAGCAGCGTAGGGGGGCGTAGCGAGCAGTACTTC	CASSVGGRSEQYF
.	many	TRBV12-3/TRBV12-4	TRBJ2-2	TGTGCCAGCAGTTTTAAACTAGACACCGGGGAGCTGTTTTTT	CASSFKLDTGELFF
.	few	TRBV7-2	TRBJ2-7	TGTGCCAGCAGCTTATATAAAGGCGGTTACGAGCAGTACTTC	CASSLYKGGYEQYF
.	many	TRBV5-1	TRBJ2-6	TGCGCCAGCAGCTCGACAGTAGGTGCCAACGTCCTGACTTTC	CASSSTVGANVLTF
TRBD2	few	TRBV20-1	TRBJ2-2	TGCAGTGCAGCCCCTAGCGGGAGTAACGGGGAGCTGTTTTTT	CSAAPSGSNGELFF
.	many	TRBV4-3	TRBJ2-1	TGCGCCAGCAGCCAAGATTTGGGGGGGGGCATATCCTACAATGAGCAGTTCTTC	CASSQDLGGGISYNEQFF
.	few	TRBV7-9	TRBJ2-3	TGTGCCAGCAGCTTAATGGTCGGAGATACGCAGTATTTT	CASSLMVGDTQYF
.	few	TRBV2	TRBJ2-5	TGTGCCAGCAGTGGTTGGGGGGGGCGCCAAGAGACCCAGTACTTC	CASSGWGGRQETQYF
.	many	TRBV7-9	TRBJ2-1	TGTGCCAGCAGCGAGCCCGGGGGCTGGGACAATGAGCAGTTCTTC	CASSEPGGWDNEQFF
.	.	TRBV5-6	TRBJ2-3	TGTGCCAGCAGCGACGGGCCCCTCACAGATACGCAGTATTTT	CASSDGPLTDTQYF
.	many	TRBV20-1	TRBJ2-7	TGCAGTGCTAGCAAGTCCAGCCGGTCCGAGCAGTACTTC	CSASKSSRSEQYF
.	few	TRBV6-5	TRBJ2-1	TGTGCCAGCAGGGACTCTGCCTACAATGAGCAGTTCTTC	CASRDSAYNEQFF
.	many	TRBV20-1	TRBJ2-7	TGCAGTGCTAACACCCGGGCCCTAAACTACGAGCAGTACTTC	CSANTRALNYEQYF
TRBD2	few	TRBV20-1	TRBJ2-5	TGCAGTGCTGGCGGGAGCCAACAAGAGACCCAGTACTTC	CSAGGSQQETQYF
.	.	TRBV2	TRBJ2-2	TGTGCCAGCCTAGGCTATTCGAACACCGGGGAGCTGTTTTTT	CASLGYSNTGELFF
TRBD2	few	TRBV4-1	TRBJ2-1	TGCGCCAGCAGCCAAGACCCCGGTGGGCGGGAGAGGTACAATGAGCAGTTCTTC	CASSQDPGGRERYNEQFF
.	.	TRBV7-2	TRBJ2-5	TGTGCCAGCAGCTTACACGGGACTGAAGAGACCCAGTACTTC	CASSLHGTEETQYF
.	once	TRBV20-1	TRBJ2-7	TGCAGTGCTCCGCAGGGGATCTCCTACGAGCAGTACTTC	CSAPQGISYEQYF
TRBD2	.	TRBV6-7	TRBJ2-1	TGTGCCAGCAGTTACCGAGCGACCGGGACTAGCGAGTACAATGAGCAGTTCTTC	CASSYRATGTSEYNEQFF
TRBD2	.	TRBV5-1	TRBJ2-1	TGCGCCAGCAGCTTGGGACTTTCCGGGACTAGCGGGAATGAGCAGTTCTTC	CASSLGLSGTSGNEQFF
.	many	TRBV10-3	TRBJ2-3	TGTGCCGCGGGCACAGATACGCAGTATTTT	CAAGTDTQYF